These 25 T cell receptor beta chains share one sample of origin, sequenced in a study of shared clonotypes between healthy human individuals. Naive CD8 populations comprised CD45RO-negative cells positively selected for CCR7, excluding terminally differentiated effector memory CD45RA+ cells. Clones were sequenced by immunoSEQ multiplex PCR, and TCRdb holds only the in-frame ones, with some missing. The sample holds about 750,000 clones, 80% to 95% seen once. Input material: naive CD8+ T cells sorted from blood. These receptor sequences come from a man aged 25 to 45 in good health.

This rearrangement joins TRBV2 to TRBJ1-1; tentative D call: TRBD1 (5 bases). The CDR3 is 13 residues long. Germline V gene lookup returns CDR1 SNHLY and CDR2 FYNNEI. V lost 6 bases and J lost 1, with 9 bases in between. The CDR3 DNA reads TGTGCCAGCAGAGTAACAGGGAACACTGAAGCTTTCTTT. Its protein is CASRVTGNTEAFF.

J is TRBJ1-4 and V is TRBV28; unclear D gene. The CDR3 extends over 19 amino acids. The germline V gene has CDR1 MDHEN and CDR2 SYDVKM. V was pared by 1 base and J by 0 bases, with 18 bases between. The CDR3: CASSLSVPVSISTNEKLFF. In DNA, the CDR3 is TGTGCCAGCAGTTTATCGGTTCCGGTCTCCATCTCAACTAATGAAAAACTGTTTTTT.

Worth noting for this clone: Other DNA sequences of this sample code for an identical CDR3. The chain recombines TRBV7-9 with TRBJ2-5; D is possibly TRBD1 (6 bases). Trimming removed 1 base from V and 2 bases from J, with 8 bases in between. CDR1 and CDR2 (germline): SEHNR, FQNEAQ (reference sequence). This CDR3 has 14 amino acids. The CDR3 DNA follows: TGTGCCAGCAGCTTAGGGGGGCCGCAAGAGACCCAGTACTTC. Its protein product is CASSLGGPQETQYF.

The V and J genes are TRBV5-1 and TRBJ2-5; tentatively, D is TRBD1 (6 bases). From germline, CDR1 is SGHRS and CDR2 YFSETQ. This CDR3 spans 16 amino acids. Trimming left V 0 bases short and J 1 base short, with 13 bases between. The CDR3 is CASSLGFGQIQETQYF. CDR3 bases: TGCGCCAGCAGCTTGGGTTTTGGACAGATCCAAGAGACCCAGTACTTC.

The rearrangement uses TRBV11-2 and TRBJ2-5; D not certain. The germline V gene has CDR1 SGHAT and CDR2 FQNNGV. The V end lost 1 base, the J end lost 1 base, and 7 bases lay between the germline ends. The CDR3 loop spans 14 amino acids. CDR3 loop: CASSLVFSQETQYF. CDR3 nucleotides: TGTGCCAGCAGCTTAGTCTTCAGCCAAGAGACCCAGTACTTC.

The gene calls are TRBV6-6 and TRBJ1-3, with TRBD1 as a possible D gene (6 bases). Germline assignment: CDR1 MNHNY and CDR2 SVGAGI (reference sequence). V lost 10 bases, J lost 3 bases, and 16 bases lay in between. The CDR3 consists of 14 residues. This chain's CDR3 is CATEEGQFGNTIYF. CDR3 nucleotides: TGTGCCACCGAAGAGGGACAATTTGGAAACACCATATATTTT.

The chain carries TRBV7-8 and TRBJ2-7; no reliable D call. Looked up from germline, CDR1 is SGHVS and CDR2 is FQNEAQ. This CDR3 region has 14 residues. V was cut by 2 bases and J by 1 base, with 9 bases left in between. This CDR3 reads CASSLSLGSYEQYF. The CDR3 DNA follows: TGTGCCAGCAGCTTAAGTCTGGGGTCCTACGAGCAGTACTTC.

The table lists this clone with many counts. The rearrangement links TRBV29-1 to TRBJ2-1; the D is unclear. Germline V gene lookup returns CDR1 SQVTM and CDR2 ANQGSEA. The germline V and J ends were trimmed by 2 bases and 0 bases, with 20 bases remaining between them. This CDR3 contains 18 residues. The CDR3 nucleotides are TGCAGCGTTGAAACCCACATAGGGCCCAACCGCTCCTACAATGAGCAGTTCTTC. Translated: CSVETHIGPNRSYNEQFF.

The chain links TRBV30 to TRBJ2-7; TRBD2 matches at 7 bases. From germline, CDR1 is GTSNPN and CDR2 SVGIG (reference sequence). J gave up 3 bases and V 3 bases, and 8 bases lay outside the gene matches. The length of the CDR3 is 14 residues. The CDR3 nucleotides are TGTGCCTGGAGAGGAAAGCGGGACGACTACGAGCAGTACTTC. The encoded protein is CAWRGKRDDYEQYF.

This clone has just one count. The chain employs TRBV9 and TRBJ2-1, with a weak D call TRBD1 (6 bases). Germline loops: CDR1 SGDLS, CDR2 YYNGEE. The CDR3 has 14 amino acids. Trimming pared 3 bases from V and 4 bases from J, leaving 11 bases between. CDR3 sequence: CASSEGGQYNEQFF. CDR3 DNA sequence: TGTGCCAGCAGCGAGGGTGGACAGTACAATGAGCAGTTCTTC.

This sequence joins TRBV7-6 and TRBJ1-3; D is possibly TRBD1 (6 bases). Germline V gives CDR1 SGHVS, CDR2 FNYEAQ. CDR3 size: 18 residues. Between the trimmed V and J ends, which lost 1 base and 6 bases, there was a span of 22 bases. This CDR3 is CASSLDRANRAGLNTIYF. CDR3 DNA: TGTGCCAGCAGCTTAGACAGGGCCAACCGAGCGGGGTTAAACACCATATATTTT.

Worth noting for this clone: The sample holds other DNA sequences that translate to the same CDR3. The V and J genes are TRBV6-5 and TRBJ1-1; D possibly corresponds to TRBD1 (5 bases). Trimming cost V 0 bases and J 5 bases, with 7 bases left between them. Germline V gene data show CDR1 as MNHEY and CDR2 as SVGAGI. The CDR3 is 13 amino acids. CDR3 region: CASSYSKGTEAFF. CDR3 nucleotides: TGTGCCAGCAGTTACTCAAAGGGGACTGAAGCTTTCTTT.

The CDR3 nucleotides read TGTGCCAGCAGCCGGAGGGGGCGGGAGGGAACAGATACGCAGTATTTT. Encoded protein: CASSRRGREGTDTQYF. The chain carries TRBV11-2 and TRBJ2-3; TRBD2 agrees at 9 bases. Trimming cost V 5 bases and J 3 bases; bases outside gene matches: 9. The CDR3 has 16 residues. The germline V gene has CDR1 SGHAT and CDR2 FQNNGV.

CDR3 nucleotides: TGTGCCAGCAGCTTCGGGGCGGTAACCTACGAGCAGTACTTC. Amino acid sequence: CASSFGAVTYEQYF. The V and J genes are TRBV7-2 and TRBJ2-7; D possibly matches TRBD1 or TRBD2 (5 bases each). The germline V gene has CDR1 SGHTA and CDR2 FQGNSA. The CDR3 totals 14 residues. With 3 bases removed from V and 2 bases from J, the gap between germline ends came to 11 bases.

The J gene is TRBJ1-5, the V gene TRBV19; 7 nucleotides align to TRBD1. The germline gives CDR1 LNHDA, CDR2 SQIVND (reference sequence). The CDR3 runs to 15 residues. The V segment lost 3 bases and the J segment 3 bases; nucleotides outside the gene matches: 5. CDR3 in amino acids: CASSMEGAANQPQHF. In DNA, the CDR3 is TGTGCCAGTAGTATGGAGGGGGCAGCCAATCAGCCCCAGCATTTT.

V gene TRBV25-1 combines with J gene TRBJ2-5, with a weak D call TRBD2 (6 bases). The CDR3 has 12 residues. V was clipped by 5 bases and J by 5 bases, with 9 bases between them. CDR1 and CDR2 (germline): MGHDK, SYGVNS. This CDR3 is CASSPEGETQYF. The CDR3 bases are TGTGCCAGCAGTCCGGAGGGTGAGACCCAGTACTTC.

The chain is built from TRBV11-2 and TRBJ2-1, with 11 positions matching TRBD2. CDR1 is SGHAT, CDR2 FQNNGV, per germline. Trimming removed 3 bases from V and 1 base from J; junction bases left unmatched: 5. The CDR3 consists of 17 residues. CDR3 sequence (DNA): TGTGCCAGCAGCTTCCTGACTAGCGGGATTTCCTACAATGAGCAGTTCTTC. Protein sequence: CASSFLTSGISYNEQFF.

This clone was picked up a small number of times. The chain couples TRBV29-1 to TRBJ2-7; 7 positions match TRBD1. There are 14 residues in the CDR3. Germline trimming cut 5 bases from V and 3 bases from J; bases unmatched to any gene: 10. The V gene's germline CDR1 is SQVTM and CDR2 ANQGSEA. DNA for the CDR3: TGCAGCGTTTCAGACAGGGATAGTTACTACGAGCAGTACTTC. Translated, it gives CSVSDRDSYYEQYF.

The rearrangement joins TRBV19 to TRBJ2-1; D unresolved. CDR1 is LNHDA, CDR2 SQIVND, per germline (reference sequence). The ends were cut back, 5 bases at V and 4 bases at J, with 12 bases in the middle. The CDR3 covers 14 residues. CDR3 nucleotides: TGTGCCAGTAGTCTCTGGACCAGTTACAATGAGCAGTTCTTC. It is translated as CASSLWTSYNEQFF.

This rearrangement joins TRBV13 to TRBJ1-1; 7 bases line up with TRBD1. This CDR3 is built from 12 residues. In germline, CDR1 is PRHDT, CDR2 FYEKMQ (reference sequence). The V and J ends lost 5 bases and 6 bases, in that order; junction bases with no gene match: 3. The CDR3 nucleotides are TGTGCCAGCAGCCAGGGGGTCTCTGAAGCTTTCTTT. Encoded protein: CASSQGVSEAFF.

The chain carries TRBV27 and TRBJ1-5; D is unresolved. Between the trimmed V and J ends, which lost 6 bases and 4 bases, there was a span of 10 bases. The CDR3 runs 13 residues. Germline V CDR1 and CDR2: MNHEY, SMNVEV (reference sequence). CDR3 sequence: CASRDGKNQPQHF. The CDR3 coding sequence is TGTGCCAGCAGGGACGGCAAAAATCAGCCCCAGCATTTT.

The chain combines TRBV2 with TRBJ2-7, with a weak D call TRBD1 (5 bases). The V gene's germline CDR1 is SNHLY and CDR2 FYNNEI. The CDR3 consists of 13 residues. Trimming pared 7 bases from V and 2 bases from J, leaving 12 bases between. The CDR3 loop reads CASIGAPAYEQYF. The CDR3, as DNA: TGTGCCAGCATTGGGGCACCGGCCTACGAGCAGTACTTC.

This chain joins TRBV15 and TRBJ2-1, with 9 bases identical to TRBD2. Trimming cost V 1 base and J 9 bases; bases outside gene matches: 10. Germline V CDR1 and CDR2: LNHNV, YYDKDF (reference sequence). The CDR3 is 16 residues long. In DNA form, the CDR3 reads TGTGCCACCAGCAGAGCAGGTAGCGGGGGAAGGAGTGAGCAGTTCTTC. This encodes CATSRAGSGGRSEQFF. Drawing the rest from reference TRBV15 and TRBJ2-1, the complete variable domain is DAMVIQNPRYQVTQFGKPVTLSCSQTLNHNVMYWYQQKSSQAPKLLFHYYDKDFNNEADTPDNFQSRRPNTSFCFLDIRSPGLGDTAMYLCATSRAGSGGRSEQFFGPGTRLTVL.

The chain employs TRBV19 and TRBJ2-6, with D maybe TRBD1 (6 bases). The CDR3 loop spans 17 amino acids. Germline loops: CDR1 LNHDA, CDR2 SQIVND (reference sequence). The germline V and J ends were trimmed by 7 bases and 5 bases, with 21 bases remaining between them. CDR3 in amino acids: CASKPRGQGHRANVLTF. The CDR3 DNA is TGTGCCAGTAAACCCAGGGGCCAGGGACACAGGGCCAACGTCCTGACTTTC.

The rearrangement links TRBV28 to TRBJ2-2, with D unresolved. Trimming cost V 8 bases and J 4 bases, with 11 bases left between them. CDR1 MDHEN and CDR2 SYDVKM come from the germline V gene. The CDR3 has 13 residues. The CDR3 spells CASEDDGTGELFF. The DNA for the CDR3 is TGTGCCAGCGAAGACGACGGCACCGGGGAGCTGTTTTTT.